Below, one T cell receptor beta chain is given with its context. There is no known antigen for this receptor. No qualities accompany the bases; no much larger clone lies one base away. Taken from cysteine to phenylalanine, the CDR3 has 16 residues. The DNA shown is the 48-base CDR3, in frame from base 1. V lost 0 bases and J lost 7 bases, and the count of bases not matched to a germline gene is 10. As encoded in the germline V gene, CDR1 is SGHRS while CDR2 is YFSETQ. No immune events such as infections were documented for the healthy donors during the collection period. Blood repertoires from healthy donors were used as a training cohort for calibrating time-dependent variance in a beta-binomial model of differential abundance of T-cell clones. There were about 10 healthy donors in the training cohort, of whom 3 were female and 7 were male. On average the donors were 43 years old, and their ages spanned about 25 to 64 years. Whole blood from each healthy donor was obtained from a commercial supplier and was collected at three time points around 15 days apart. Genomic DNA was extracted from unsorted whole blood for immunosequencing.

The data derive from a study of identifying expanded T cells in peripheral blood (dated by TCRdb to between 2018 and 2020). Background on the whole study: Four technical replicates, made by sequencing separate aliquots from the same pool of genomic DNA, were compared pairwise. Study-wide findings and limitations: In all healthy donors, the variance in clone template counts between samples taken around 14 days apart rose significantly as total template count increased. Across all healthy-donor time intervals, the beta-binomial model significantly lowered both the number of clones called differentially abundant and the false-positive rate. The authors expected biological variance in healthy repertoires might increase further over much longer intervals such as months to years. The binomial model flagged approximately 1.1 differentially abundant clones between technical replicates but approximately 15 over two weeks and about 19 over about four weeks.

TCRbeta CDR3 regions were profiled with the immunoSEQ Assay using bias-controlled multiplex PCR amplification of genomic DNA. Regarding the original processing steps: The absolute abundance of each unique TCRbeta CDR3 region was quantified after sequences were collapsed and filtered. Two models were used to test differential abundance: a binomial model (Fisher-equivalent) and a beta-binomial model that adds time-dependent variance fitted from healthy donors. Clones with fewer than 5 combined templates were removed, and differential abundance was called for clones with a Benjamini-Hochberg FDR below 0.01. Using the form v = (b*log(k)+a)^2, the beta-binomial variance was modeled as a function of the total template count across the two samples. Entries here come from immuneACCESS through TCRdb and include only in-frame sequences with V and J called. Some clones fail to appear in such tables; in the studies checked, an unresolved V gene covers under half of the shortfall, and the cause of the remainder is unknown. V and J calls and clone size follow that table, whereas D and trimming were derived from the DNA. The sample profile shows 60,000 to 65,000 clones; about four fifths of them were found once. The ten largest make up about 20% of the sample.

This receptor chain uses TRBV5-1 and TRBJ1-2; 9 bases in the junction line up with TRBD1. Sequenced material: blood. This sequence originates from a person aged 18-70 years in good health. The CDR3 protein is CASSLVQGQGESGYTF. The nucleotide sequence reads TGCGCCAGCAGCTTGGTCCAGGGACAGGGTGAGAGTGGCTACACCTTC.